This entry is about one T cell receptor (beta chain). Its antigen is still unknown. Expressed TCRB transcripts got sequenced, as all isolated RNA was reverse transcribed. Sequencing was performed with immunoSEQ multiplex PCR; in TCRdb, only in-frame clones are kept and a portion is missing. The sample lists 200,000 to 250,000 clones; under 13% were seen once. The source of the sample is a study of beta chain features in type 1 diabetes. Across the whole study: The study examined 107,917,701 sorted cells across all samples. Points from the study as a whole: A cDNA-based sequencing approach could over-represent cells with high TCR expression.

Sort purity for all populations was recorded as exceeding 98%. CDR1 is SGHTA and CDR2 is FQGNSA in the germline V gene. The CDR3 has 14 amino acids. Deletions cut 5 bases from V and 11 bases from J, with 18 bases between. The sample was central memory CD4+ T cells from blood. V gene TRBV7-2 combines with J gene TRBJ1-4, with unresolved D. This TCR was sampled from a man aged 18 to 29 in good health. The CDR3: CASSPGFPLGKLFF. CDR3 coding DNA: TGTGCCAGCAGCCCCGGGTTCCCCCTGGGGAAACTGTTTTTT. Variable domain in full (rest from reference TRBV7-2 and TRBJ1-4): GAGVSQSPSNKVTEKGKDVELRCDPISGHTALYWYRQSLGQGLEFLIYFQGNSAPDKSGLPSDRFSAERTGGSVSTLTIQRTQQEDSAVYLCASSPGFPLGKLFFGSGTQLSVL.